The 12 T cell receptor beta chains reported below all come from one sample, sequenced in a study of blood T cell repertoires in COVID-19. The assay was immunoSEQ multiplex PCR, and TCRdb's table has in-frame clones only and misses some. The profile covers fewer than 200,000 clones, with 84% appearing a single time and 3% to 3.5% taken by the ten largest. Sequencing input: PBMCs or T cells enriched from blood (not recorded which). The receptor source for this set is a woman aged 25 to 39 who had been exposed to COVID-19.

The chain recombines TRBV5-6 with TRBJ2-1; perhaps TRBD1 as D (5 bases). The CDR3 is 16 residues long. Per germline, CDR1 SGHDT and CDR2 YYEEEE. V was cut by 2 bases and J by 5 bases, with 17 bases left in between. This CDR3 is CASSLGYRTPNNEQFF. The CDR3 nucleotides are TGTGCCAGCAGCTTAGGTTATAGGACACCTAACAATGAGCAGTTCTTC.

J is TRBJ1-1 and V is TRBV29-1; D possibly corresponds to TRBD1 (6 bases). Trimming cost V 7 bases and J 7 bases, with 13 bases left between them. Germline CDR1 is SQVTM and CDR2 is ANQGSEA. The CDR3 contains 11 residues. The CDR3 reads CSAISTGEAFF. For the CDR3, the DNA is TGCAGCGCTATTTCGACAGGTGAAGCTTTCTTT.

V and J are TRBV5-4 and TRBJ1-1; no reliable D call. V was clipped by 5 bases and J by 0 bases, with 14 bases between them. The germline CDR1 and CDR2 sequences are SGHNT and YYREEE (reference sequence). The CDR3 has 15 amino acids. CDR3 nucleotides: TGTGCCAGCAGACTGAGCATAAAAATGAACACTGAAGCTTTCTTT. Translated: CASRLSIKMNTEAFF.

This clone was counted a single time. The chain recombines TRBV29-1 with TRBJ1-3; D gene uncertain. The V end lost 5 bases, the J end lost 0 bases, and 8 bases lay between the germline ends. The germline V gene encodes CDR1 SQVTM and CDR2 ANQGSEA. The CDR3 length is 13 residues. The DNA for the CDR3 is TGCAGCGTTATATCCTCCTCTGGAAACACCATATATTTT. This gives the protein CSVISSSGNTIYF.

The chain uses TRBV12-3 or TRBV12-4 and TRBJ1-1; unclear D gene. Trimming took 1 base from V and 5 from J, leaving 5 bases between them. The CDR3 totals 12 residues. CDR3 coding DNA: TGTGCCAGCAGTTTAGGGCCGACTGAAGCTTTCTTT. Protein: CASSLGPTEAFF.

This chain's CDR3 is CASSQASFRTEAFF. The CDR3 nucleotides are TGCGCCAGCAGCCAAGCGTCCTTTCGCACTGAAGCTTTCTTT. The V gene is TRBV4-3, the J gene TRBJ1-1; D uncertain. The V gene's germline CDR1 is LGHNA and CDR2 YSLEER. Trimming left V 1 base short and J 4 bases short, with 10 bases between. This CDR3 has 14 amino acids.

For the CDR3, the DNA is TGTGCCAGCAGCCCCGGACTCGACAGGGTCCGATCCATCTATGGCTACACCTTC. This sequence encodes CASSPGLDRVRSIYGYTF. The chain is built from TRBV7-6 and TRBJ1-2, with 7 positions matching TRBD1. The CDR3 sequence is 18 residues long. Trimming removed 5 bases from V and 4 bases from J; junction bases left unmatched: 19. CDR1 and CDR2 (germline): SGHVS, FNYEAQ.

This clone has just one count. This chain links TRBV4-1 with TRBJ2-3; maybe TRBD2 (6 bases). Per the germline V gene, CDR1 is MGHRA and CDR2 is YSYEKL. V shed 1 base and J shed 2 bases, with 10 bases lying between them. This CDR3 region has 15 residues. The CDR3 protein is CASSQGAGLTDTQYF. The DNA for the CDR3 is TGCGCCAGCAGCCAAGGGGCGGGGCTCACAGATACGCAGTATTTT.

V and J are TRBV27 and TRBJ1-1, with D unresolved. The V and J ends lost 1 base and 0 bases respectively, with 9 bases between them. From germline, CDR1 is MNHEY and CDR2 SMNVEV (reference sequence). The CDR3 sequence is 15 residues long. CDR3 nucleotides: TGTGCCAGCAGTTTATTCGGCGGAATGAACACTGAAGCTTTCTTT. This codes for CASSLFGGMNTEAFF.

The CDR3 coding sequence is TGTGCCAGCAGCTTTAAACGCTTTACGGGGAATTCACCCCTCCACTTT. Its protein is CASSFKRFTGNSPLHF. The J gene is TRBJ1-6, the V gene TRBV7-2; no firm D call. V shed 3 bases and J shed 7 bases, with 16 bases lying between them. This CDR3 is built from 16 residues. In germline, CDR1 is SGHTA, CDR2 FQGNSA.

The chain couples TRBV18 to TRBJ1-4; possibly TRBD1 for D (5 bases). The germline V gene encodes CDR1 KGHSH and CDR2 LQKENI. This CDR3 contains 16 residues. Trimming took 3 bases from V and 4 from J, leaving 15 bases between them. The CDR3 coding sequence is TGTGCCAGCTCACCGGAATCGACAGACCATAATGAAAAACTGTTTTTT. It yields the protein CASSPESTDHNEKLFF.

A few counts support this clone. Here the CDR3 reads CSVESGETQYF. The CDR3, as DNA: TGCAGCGTTGAGTCCGGGGAGACCCAGTACTTC. The chain uses TRBV29-1 and TRBJ2-5; D is unclear. Germline CDR1 SQVTM, CDR2 ANQGSEA. Trimming took off 3 bases at V and 5 bases at J, with 7 bases between the two ends. The CDR3 totals 11 residues.